This T cell receptor beta chain was recovered during a study of CD8 T cells in Susac syndrome. V lost 4 bases to trimming and J lost 0 bases, with 7 bases between them. Germline V gives CDR1 SQVTM, CDR2 ANQGSEA. The CDR3 has 12 residues. The authors reverse transcribed 0.5 to 1 ug RNA with random hexamers. An immunoSEQ multiplex PCR amplified TCR beta CDR3 over 54 Vbeta and 13 Jbeta. From the immunoSEQ multiplex PCR reads, TCRdb called clonotypes with MiXCR, one entry per CDR3 protein. The table lists about 200,000 distinct CDR3 sequences, roughly 96% of them singletons. The authors carried out high-throughput sequencing of TCR beta. They applied it to CD8+ and CD4+ T cells obtained from blood. The multiple sclerosis control group comprised treatment-naive patients with stable or active relapsing-remitting disease. Negative isolation was applied to CD8+ and CD4+ T cells, and FACS enrichment was applied to TEMRA cells.

The chain recombines TRBV29-1 with TRBJ2-7; D gene uncertain. The clonotype originates from a human donor with multiple sclerosis. Input material: CD4+ T cells from PBMCs. DNA for the CDR3: TGCAGCGTTGGGGATTTCTCCTACGAGCAGTACTTC. It specifies CSVGDFSYEQYF.